A single sample gave rise to the 28 T cell receptor beta chains below, sequenced in a study of T cells after yellow fever vaccination (dated by TCRdb to the late 2010s). Preparation of the library involved 5' RACE. The sequencer was an Illumina HiSeq 2500. TCRdb reworked the public reads: Q25 trimming with fastp, MiXCR clone assembly, productive beta chains retained. CDR3 protein duplicates are merged, each entry listing the most common genes and DNA. This sample comprises fewer than 150,000 distinct CDR3 sequences, about 7% of them detected only once. The ten largest make up 2.7% of the sample. This sample's treatment or condition label indicates: live attenuated yellow fever vaccine strain. Material: CD4+ T cells sorted from PBMCs, obtained roughly 46 days after the first yellow fever vaccination. Receptor source: a man aged 18 to 29 who received the YFV17D yellow fever vaccine.

This clonotype was counted at least ten times. The CDR3 DNA is TGTGCCAGCAGTTACTGGGCAGGGCCCTACGAGCAGTACTTC. Protein: CASSYWAGPYEQYF. The chain has TRBV6-5 and TRBJ2-7; TRBD1 is a possible D gene (5 bases). CDR1 MNHEY and CDR2 SVGAGI come from the germline V gene. V lost 1 base, J lost 2 bases, and 9 bases lay in between. This CDR3 is 14 amino acids long.

This clonotype came up many times. V gene TRBV5-1 combines with J gene TRBJ2-5, with a possible D match to TRBD2 (5 bases). The V end was cut by 0 bases, the J end by 0 bases, with 9 bases between. Germline CDR1 reads SGHRS; CDR2 reads YFSETQ. The CDR3 extends over 15 amino acids. The DNA for the CDR3 is TGCGCCAGCAGCTTGGACGGGAACTACCAAGAGACCCAGTACTTC. Its translation: CASSLDGNYQETQYF.

This clonotype was found once. The chain employs TRBV5-1 and TRBJ2-1; TRBD1 aligns across 9 bases. Germline V CDR1 and CDR2: SGHRS, YFSETQ. The ends lost 1 base at V and 12 bases at J; junction bases unmatched: 8. The CDR3 extends over 14 amino acids. The CDR3 coding sequence is TGCGCCAGCAGCTTGTCTGGACAGGGGAAAGTGCAGTTCTTC. It codes for CASSLSGQGKVQFF.

This clonotype was counted ten times or more. The J gene is TRBJ2-1, the V gene TRBV4-3; 7 nucleotides match TRBD2. The CDR3 totals 15 residues. J was trimmed by 10 bases and V by 0 bases; bases with no gene match: 9. The germline V gene encodes CDR1 LGHNA and CDR2 YSLEER. The DNA for the CDR3 is TGCGCCAGCAGCCAAGAGAAAGCGGGAACACGAGAGCAGTTCTTC. Translation gives CASSQEKAGTREQFF.

Remarks on this clonotype: A single base separates this from a much larger clone, so it may be a read error. The chain has TRBV7-2 and TRBJ2-7; D unresolved. Deletions cut 4 bases from V and 4 bases from J, with 14 bases between. Germline V gene sequence: CDR1 SGHTA, CDR2 FQGNSA. The CDR3 contains 14 residues. The CDR3 protein is CASSSPGVEYEQYF. The CDR3, as DNA: TGTGCCAGCAGCTCGCCGGGTGTCGAGTACGAGCAGTACTTC.

In this sample, this clonotype turned up many times. The V gene is TRBV5-1, the J gene TRBJ2-5, with 9 nucleotides matching TRBD2. From germline, CDR1 is SGHRS and CDR2 YFSETQ. V was pared by 5 bases and J by 5 bases, with 7 bases of the junction left unmatched. The CDR3 is made up of 14 amino acids. CDR3 nucleotide sequence: TGCGCCAGCAGTAACCCTAGCGGGGAGGAGACCCAGTACTTC. Translated: CASSNPSGEETQYF.

In its sample, this clonotype was seen a few times. This chain uses TRBV19 with TRBJ1-6; D is unclear. V was trimmed by 0 bases and J by 0 bases, leaving 6 bases between them. Germline loops: CDR1 LNHDA, CDR2 SQIVND (reference sequence). The CDR3 totals 16 residues. CDR3 sequence: CASSIEGSSYNSPLHF. The DNA of the CDR3 is TGTGCCAGTAGTATAGAGGGGAGCTCCTATAATTCACCCCTCCACTTT.

The table lists this clonotype with many counts. CDR3 in amino acids: CASSYGRVLGNEQFF. The DNA of the CDR3 is TGTGCCAGCAGTTACGGCAGGGTCCTCGGCAATGAGCAGTTCTTC. This rearrangement joins TRBV6-5 to TRBJ2-1, with D perhaps matching TRBD1 (5 bases). V shed 2 bases and J shed 6 bases, with 14 bases lying between them. CDR1 and CDR2 (germline): MNHEY, SVGAGI. The CDR3 spans 15 residues.

This clonotype has only a few counts. V and J are TRBV19 and TRBJ2-2, with unresolved D. Germline lookup yields CDR1 LNHDA and CDR2 SQIVND (reference sequence). The CDR3 sequence is 14 residues long. V shed 1 base and J shed 6 bases, with 9 bases lying between them. This chain's CDR3 is CASSIGEGSGELFF. CDR3 in DNA: TGTGCCAGTAGTATAGGCGAAGGATCCGGGGAGCTGTTTTTT.

This clonotype was counted at least ten times. The chain employs TRBV12-3 or TRBV12-4 and TRBJ2-3; 12 bases are a match to TRBD2. This CDR3 comprises 16 residues. With 1 base clipped from V and 4 bases from J, the junction kept 3 bases outside the gene matches. The CDR3 DNA reads as TGTGCCAGCAGTTTAGTTCTAGCGGGGGGGCCAGATACGCAGTATTTT. Its translation: CASSLVLAGGPDTQYF.

This clonotype was seen ten or more times. This chain uses TRBV20-1 with TRBJ2-1, with D tentatively TRBD2 (6 bases). Germline CDR1 DFQATT, CDR2 SNEGSKA (reference sequence). This CDR3 spans 14 amino acids. The ends were cut back, 6 bases at V and 4 bases at J, with 16 bases in the middle. The CDR3 DNA reads TGCAGTGCCTTAGCGGATAATTCGTACAATGAGCAGTTCTTC. The encoded protein is CSALADNSYNEQFF.

This clonotype has a count of ten or more. The chain joins TRBV5-1 to TRBJ1-1; 7 nucleotides agree with TRBD1. Germline V gene data show CDR1 as SGHRS and CDR2 as YFSETQ. The CDR3 runs to 14 residues. With 3 bases clipped from V and 4 bases from J, the junction kept 6 bases outside the gene matches. The CDR3: CASSYYRGTTEAFF. CDR3 coding DNA: TGCGCCAGCAGCTATTACAGGGGTACCACTGAAGCTTTCTTT.

This clonotype occurred a few times. The chain combines TRBV11-3 with TRBJ2-1; 7 bases line up with TRBD1. This CDR3 has 14 amino acids. Trimming removed 4 bases from V and 9 bases from J; junction bases left unmatched: 9. Germline V gene sequence: CDR1 SGHNT, CDR2 YENEEA. The CDR3 coding sequence is TGTGCCAGCAGCTCCCTGACAGGGTACGGTGAGCAGTTCTTC. Protein sequence: CASSSLTGYGEQFF.

This clonotype was observed a handful of times. The chain has TRBV5-1 and TRBJ1-6; possibly TRBD1 for D (5 bases). The V end was cut by 4 bases, the J end by 7 bases, with 18 bases between. Per germline, CDR1 SGHRS and CDR2 YFSETQ. CDR3 length: 16 amino acids. The CDR3: CASSPDGGGRNSPLHF. The CDR3, as DNA: TGCGCCAGCAGCCCGGACGGGGGGGGTAGGAATTCACCCCTCCACTTT.

In its sample, this clonotype was seen many times. This rearrangement joins TRBV9 to TRBJ2-2, with 13 bases identical to TRBD2. V trimming: 4 bases; J trimming: 2 bases; junction bases outside the gene matches: 5. The germline gives CDR1 SGDLS, CDR2 YYNGEE. This CDR3 region has 17 residues. The CDR3 reads CASSLTSGGPNTGELFF. The DNA of the CDR3 is TGTGCCAGCAGCCTGACTAGCGGGGGGCCTAACACCGGGGAGCTGTTTTTT.

This clonotype was found many times. The V call is TRBV29-1, the J call TRBJ2-7; 7 nucleotides agree with TRBD1. V was clipped by 2 bases and J by 11 bases; unmatched bases: 9. Looked up from germline, CDR1 is SQVTM and CDR2 is ANQGSEA. CDR3 size: 12 residues. The CDR3 DNA reads TGCAGCGTTGAACTGGCAGGGGGTCGCGAGTACTTC. It yields the protein CSVELAGGREYF.

About this clonotype itself: A read error is possible here, since a much larger clone lies one base away. V is TRBV6-5 and J is TRBJ2-7; D is undetermined. V was pared by 2 bases and J by 9 bases, with 8 bases between. The CDR3 extends over 11 amino acids. Germline CDR1 and CDR2: MNHEY and SVGAGI. The CDR3 reads CASSYHGVQYF. The CDR3 DNA reads TGTGCCAGCAGTTACCATGGGGTGCAGTACTTC.

This clonotype was picked up many times. The V and J genes are TRBV25-1 and TRBJ2-7; D is uncertain. With 1 base removed from V and 2 bases from J, the gap between germline ends came to 9 bases. This CDR3 is built from 14 residues. CDR1 and CDR2 from the germline V gene are MGHDK and SYGVNS. Here the CDR3 reads CASSELRAPYEQYF. The DNA for the CDR3 is TGTGCCAGCAGTGAATTAAGGGCCCCCTACGAGCAGTACTTC.

There are many counts of this clonotype. The V call is TRBV15, the J call TRBJ2-5, with 8 bases lining up with TRBD1. The CDR3 totals 16 residues. Germline V gene lookup returns CDR1 LNHNV and CDR2 YYDKDF (reference sequence). Trimming removed 3 bases from V and 2 bases from J; junction bases left unmatched: 8. The CDR3 is CATSSLGQGLQETQYF. The CDR3 DNA is TGTGCCACCAGCAGCCTCGGACAGGGCCTTCAAGAGACCCAGTACTTC.

In regard to this clonotype: Since a much larger clone is just one base distant, this may be a read error. J is TRBJ1-1 and V is TRBV20-1, with a possible D match to TRBD1 (6 bases). Germline V gives CDR1 DFQATT, CDR2 SNEGSKA (reference sequence). CDR3 length: 15 amino acids. CDR3 in amino acids: CNARDGGGRNTEAFF. DNA for the CDR3: TGCAATGCTAGAGATGGAGGGGGGCGGAACACTGAAGCTTTCTTT.

This clonotype has at least ten counts. The CDR3 loop is CASTGGEANYGYTF. CDR3 DNA sequence: TGTGCCAGCACCGGAGGGGAGGCTAACTATGGCTACACCTTC. The J gene is TRBJ1-2, the V gene TRBV19; D is perhaps TRBD1 (5 bases). Germline V gene lookup returns CDR1 LNHDA and CDR2 SQIVND (reference sequence). Trimming cost V 9 bases and J 0 bases, with 14 bases left between them. The CDR3 is 14 residues long. The full variable domain, completed using reference TRBV19 and TRBJ1-2, is DGGITQSPKYLFRKEGQNVTLSCEQNLNHDAMYWYRQDPGQGLRLIYYSQIVNDFQKGDIAEGYSVSREKKESFPLTVTSAQKNPTAFYLCASTGGEANYGYTFGSGTRLTVV.

This clonotype was seen a few times. CDR3 sequence reads: CSASLTGSKEQPQHF. CDR3 DNA sequence: TGCAGTGCTAGCCTGACAGGTTCCAAGGAACAGCCCCAGCATTTT. This rearrangement joins TRBV20-1 to TRBJ1-5, with a possible D match to TRBD1 (6 bases). V was shortened by 3 bases and J by 7 bases, with 19 bases between the two germline ends. Germline V gives CDR1 DFQATT, CDR2 SNEGSKA (reference sequence). This CDR3 region has 15 residues.

This clonotype was observed many times. This chain links TRBV6-1 with TRBJ1-2, with TRBD1 as a possible D gene (6 bases). This CDR3 is 13 amino acids long. The V end lost 3 bases, the J end lost 4 bases, and 9 bases lay between the germline ends. In germline, CDR1 is MNHNS, CDR2 SASEGT. The CDR3: CASSEDRGYGYTF. The CDR3 DNA sequence: TGTGCCAGCAGTGAGGACAGAGGCTATGGCTACACCTTC.

This clonotype was detected ten times or more. CDR3 nucleotide sequence: TGTGCCAGCAGCTTAGTGGAGACATACGGTTACAATGAGCAGTTCTTC. It specifies CASSLVETYGYNEQFF. This chain joins TRBV7-9 and TRBJ2-1; D uncertain. V lost 1 base and J lost 4, with 14 bases in between. The CDR3 spans 16 residues. Germline CDR1 is SEHNR and CDR2 is FQNEAQ (reference sequence).

At least ten counts were recorded for this clonotype. The V call is TRBV7-9, the J call TRBJ2-5, with TRBD1 as a possible D gene (6 bases). The CDR3 sequence is 14 residues long. V shed 2 bases and J shed 4 bases, with 11 bases lying between them. Germline V gives CDR1 SEHNR, CDR2 FQNEAQ (reference sequence). CDR3 in DNA: TGTGCCAGCAGCTTACTTGGCAGGGGAGAGACCCAGTACTTC. Residues: CASSLLGRGETQYF.

This clonotype was found many times. The chain employs TRBV3-1 and TRBJ1-6, with D tentatively TRBD1 (5 bases). Germline V CDR1 and CDR2: LGHDT, YNNKEL (reference sequence). This CDR3 is 15 amino acids long. V lost 4 bases and J 10 bases, leaving 17 bases between the germline ends. CDR3 sequence reads: CASSPREGAGSPLHF. The DNA of the CDR3 is TGTGCCAGCAGCCCCCGGGAGGGAGCAGGGTCACCCCTCCACTTT.

This clonotype was observed at least ten times. Here the CDR3 DNA reads TGCAGTGCTAGAGATCTCCACGAGCAGTACGTC. Amino acid sequence: CSARDLHEQYV. The chain links TRBV20-1 to TRBJ2-7; no clear D. Germline lookup yields CDR1 DFQATT and CDR2 SNEGSKA (reference sequence). V dropped 0 bases and J dropped 5 bases, with 5 bases sitting between them. This CDR3 is 11 amino acids long.

This clonotype was observed at least ten times. The rearrangement joins TRBV18 to TRBJ2-3, with D possibly being TRBD1 (6 bases). This CDR3 has 14 residues. The germline V and J ends were trimmed by 3 bases and 3 bases, with 10 bases remaining between them. Germline loops: CDR1 KGHSH, CDR2 LQKENI. In DNA form, the CDR3 reads TGTGCCAGCTCACCGGGGGCCGGAACAGATACGCAGTATTTT. Protein: CASSPGAGTDTQYF.